This T cell receptor (beta chain) was sequenced in a study of T cells in Graves' hyperthyroidism and ophthalmopathy. At the level of the study: The initial diagnosis was the point when peripheral blood was collected, ahead of any treatment.

The CDR3 is 15 residues long. Germline loops: CDR1 MDHEN, CDR2 SYDVKM. The junction had 10 bases not matched to a gene; V was cut back by 7 bases and J by 4 bases. This clonotype was counted only a few times. Template material for amplifying TCR beta CDR3 regions consisted of RNA transcripts. An initial round of RT-PCR targeting the TCR CDR3 relied on the HTBI primer set. TCRdb processed the multiplex PCR reads anew with MiXCR; each CDR3 protein has one entry. The table lists over 500,000 distinct CDR3 sequences, approximately 17% of them singletons. V usage is TRBV28 and J usage is TRBJ2-1, with 7 positions matching TRBD2. This clonotype was obtained from a woman under 30 with Graves' ophthalmopathy. The sequenced sample consisted of blood. The CDR3 is CASKVGGKMYNEQFF. CDR3 DNA: TGTGCCAGCAAGGTGGGGGGGAAGATGTACAATGAGCAGTTCTTC.